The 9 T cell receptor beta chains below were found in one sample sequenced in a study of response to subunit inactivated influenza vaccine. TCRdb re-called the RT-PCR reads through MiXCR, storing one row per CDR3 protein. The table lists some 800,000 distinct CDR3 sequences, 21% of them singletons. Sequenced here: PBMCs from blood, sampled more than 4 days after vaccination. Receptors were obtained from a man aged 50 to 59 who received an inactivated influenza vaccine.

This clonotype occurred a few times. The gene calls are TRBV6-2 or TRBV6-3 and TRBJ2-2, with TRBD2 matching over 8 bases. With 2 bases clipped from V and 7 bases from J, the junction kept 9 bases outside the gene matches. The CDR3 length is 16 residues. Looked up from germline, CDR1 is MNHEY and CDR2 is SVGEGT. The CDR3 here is CASSYGRGGSLGELFF. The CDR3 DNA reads TGTGCCAGCAGTTACGGCCGGGGGGGCTCCCTCGGGGAGCTGTTTTTT.

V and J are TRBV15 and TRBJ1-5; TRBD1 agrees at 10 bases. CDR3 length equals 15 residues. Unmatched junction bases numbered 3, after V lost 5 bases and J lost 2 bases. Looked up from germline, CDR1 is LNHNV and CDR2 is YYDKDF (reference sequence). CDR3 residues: CATSGGTGGNQPQHF. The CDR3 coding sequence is TGTGCCACCAGCGGGGGGACAGGGGGCAATCAGCCCCAGCATTTT.

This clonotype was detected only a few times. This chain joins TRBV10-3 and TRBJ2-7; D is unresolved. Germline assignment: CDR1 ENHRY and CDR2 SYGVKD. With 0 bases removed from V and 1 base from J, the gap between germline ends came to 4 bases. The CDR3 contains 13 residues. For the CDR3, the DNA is TGTGCCATCAGTGAGTCCTTATCCTACGAGCAGTACTTC. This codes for CAISESLSYEQYF.

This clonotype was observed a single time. CDR3 residues: CASSVVGLPYNEQFF. The CDR3 DNA is TGTGCCAGCAGCGTAGTAGGACTACCATACAATGAGCAGTTCTTC. This rearrangement joins TRBV9 to TRBJ2-1; weak D call: TRBD2 (6 bases). Germline-derived CDR1 and CDR2 are SGDLS and YYNGEE. This CDR3 comprises 15 residues. Trimming pared 0 bases from V and 4 bases from J, leaving 11 bases between. The entire variable domain, with the rest obtained from reference TRBV9 and TRBJ2-1, is as follows: DSGVTQTPKHLITATGQRVTLRCSPRSGDLSVYWYQQSLDQGLQFLIQYYNGEERAKGNILERFSAQQFPDLHSELNLSSLELGDSALYFCASSVVGLPYNEQFFGPGTRLTVL.

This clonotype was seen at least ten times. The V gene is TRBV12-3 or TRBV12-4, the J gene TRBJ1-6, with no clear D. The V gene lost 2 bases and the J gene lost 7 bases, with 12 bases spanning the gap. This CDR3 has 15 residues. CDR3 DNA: TGTGCCAGCAGTTTAAGGCAGGCTCCAAATTCACCCCTCCACTTT. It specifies CASSLRQAPNSPLHF.

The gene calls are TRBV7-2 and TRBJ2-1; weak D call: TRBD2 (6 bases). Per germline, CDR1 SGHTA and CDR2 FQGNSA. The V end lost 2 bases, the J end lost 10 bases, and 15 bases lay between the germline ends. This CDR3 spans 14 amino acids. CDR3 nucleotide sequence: TGTGCCAGCAGCTTATCCGGGGGATACAGGGAGCAGTTCTTC. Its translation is CASSLSGGYREQFF.

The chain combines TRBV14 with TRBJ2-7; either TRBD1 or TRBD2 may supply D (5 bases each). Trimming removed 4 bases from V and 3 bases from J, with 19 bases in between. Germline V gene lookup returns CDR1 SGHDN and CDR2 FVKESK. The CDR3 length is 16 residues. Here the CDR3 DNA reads TGTGCCAGCAGCCGACGGGGCACCTTGATGTACTACGAGCAGTACTTC. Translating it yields CASSRRGTLMYYEQYF.

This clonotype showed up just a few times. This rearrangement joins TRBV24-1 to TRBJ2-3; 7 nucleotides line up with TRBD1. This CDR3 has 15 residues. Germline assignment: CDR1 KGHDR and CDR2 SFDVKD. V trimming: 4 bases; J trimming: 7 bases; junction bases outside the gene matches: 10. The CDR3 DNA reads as TGTGCCACCAGTGAACCGCCCTACAGGGGAAATACGCAGTATTTT. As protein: CATSEPPYRGNTQYF.

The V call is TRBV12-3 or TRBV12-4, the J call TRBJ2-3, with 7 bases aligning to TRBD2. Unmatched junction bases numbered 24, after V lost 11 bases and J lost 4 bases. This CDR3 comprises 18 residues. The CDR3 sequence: CALSLASWGGWSSDTQYF. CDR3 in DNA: TGTGCCCTCAGTTTAGCGTCCTGGGGGGGGTGGTCTTCAGATACGCAGTATTTT.